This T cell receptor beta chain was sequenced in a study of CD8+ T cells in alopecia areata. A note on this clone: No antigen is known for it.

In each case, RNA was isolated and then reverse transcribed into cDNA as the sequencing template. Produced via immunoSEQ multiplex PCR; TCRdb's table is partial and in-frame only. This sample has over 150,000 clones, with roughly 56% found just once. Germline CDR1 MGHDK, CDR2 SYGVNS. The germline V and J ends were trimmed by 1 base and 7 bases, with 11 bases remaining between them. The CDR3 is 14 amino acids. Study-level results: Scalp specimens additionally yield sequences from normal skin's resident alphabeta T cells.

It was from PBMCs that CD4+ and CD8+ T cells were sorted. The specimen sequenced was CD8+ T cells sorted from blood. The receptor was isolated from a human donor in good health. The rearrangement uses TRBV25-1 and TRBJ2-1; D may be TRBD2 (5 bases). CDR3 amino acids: CASSESPSGNEQFF. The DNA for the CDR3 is TGTGCCAGCAGTGAATCCCCCTCGGGAAATGAGCAGTTCTTC.